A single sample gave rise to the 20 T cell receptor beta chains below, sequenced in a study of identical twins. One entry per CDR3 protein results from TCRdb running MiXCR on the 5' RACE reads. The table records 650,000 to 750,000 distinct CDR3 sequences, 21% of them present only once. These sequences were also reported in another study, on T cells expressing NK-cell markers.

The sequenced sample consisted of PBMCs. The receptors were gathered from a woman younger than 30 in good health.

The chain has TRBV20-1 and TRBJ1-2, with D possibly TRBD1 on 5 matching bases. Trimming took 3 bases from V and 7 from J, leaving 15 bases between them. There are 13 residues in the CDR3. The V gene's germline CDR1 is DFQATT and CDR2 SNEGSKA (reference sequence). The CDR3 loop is CSARQTGVFGYTF. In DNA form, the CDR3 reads TGCAGTGCTAGGCAAACAGGTGTATTTGGCTACACCTTC.

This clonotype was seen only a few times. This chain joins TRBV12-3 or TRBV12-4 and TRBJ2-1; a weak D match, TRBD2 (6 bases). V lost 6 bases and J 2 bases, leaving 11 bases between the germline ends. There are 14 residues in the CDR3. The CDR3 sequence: CASRQRATYNEQFF. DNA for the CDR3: TGTGCCAGCAGACAGCGGGCCACCTACAATGAGCAGTTCTTC.

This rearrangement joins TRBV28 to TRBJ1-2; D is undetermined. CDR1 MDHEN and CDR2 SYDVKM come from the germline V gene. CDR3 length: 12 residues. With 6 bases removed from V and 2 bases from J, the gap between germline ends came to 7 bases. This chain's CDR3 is CASRKNNYGYTF. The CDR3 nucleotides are TGTGCCAGCAGAAAGAACAACTATGGCTACACCTTC.

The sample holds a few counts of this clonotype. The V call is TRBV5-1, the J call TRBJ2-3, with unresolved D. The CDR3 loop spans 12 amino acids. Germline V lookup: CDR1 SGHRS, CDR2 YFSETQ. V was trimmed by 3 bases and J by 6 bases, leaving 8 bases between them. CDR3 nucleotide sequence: TGCGCCAGCAGCTGGTCGTCGGATACGCAGTATTTT. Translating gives CASSWSSDTQYF.

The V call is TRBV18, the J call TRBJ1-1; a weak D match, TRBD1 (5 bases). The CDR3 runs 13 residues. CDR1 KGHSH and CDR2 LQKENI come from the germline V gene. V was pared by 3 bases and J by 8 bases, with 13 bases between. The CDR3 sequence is CASSPQGTSEAFF. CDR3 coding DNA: TGTGCCAGCTCACCCCAGGGTACCTCGGAAGCTTTCTTT.

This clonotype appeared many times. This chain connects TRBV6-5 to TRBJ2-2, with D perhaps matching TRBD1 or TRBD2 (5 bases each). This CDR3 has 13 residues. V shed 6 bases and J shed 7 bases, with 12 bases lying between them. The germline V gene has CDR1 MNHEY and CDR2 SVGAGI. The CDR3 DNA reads TGTGCCAGCAGCTATGGGACGGGCGGGGAGCTGTTTTTT. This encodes CASSYGTGGELFF.

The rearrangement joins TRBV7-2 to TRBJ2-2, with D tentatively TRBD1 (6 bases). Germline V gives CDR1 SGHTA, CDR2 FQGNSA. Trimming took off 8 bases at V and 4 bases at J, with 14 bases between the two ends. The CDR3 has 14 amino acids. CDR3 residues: CASGRQDSTGELFF. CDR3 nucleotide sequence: TGTGCCAGCGGGAGACAGGACAGCACCGGGGAGCTGTTTTTT.

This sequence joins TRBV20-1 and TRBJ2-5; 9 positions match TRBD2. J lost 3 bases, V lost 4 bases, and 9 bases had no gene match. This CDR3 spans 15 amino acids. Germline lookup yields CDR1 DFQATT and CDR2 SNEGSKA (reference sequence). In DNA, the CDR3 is TGCAGTGCTACGTGGGATGTAGCGGGGGAAGAGACCCAGTACTTC. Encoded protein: CSATWDVAGEETQYF.

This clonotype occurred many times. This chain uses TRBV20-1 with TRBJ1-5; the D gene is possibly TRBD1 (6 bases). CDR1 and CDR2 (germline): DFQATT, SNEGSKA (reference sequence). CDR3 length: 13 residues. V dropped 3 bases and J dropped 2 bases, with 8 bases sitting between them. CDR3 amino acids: CSASRGGNQPQHF. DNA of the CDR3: TGCAGTGCTAGCAGGGGAGGCAATCAGCCCCAGCATTTT.

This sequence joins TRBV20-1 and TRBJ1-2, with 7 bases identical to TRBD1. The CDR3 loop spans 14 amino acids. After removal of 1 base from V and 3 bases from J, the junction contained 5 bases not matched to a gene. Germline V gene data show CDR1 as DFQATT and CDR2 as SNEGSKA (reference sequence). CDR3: CSARGQGQDYGYTF. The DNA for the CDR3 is TGCAGTGCTAGAGGACAGGGTCAGGACTATGGCTACACCTTC.

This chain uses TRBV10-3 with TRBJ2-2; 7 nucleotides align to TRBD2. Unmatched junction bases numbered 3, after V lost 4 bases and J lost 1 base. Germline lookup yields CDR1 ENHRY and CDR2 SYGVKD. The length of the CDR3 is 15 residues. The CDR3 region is CAISAGGRNTGELFF. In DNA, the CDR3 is TGTGCCATCAGTGCCGGCGGGAGGAACACCGGGGAGCTGTTTTTT.

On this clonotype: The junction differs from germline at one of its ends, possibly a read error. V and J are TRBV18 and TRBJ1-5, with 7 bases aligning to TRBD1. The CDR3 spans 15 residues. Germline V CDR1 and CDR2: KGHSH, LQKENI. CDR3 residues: CASSRGTVWNQPQHF. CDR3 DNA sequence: TGTGCCAGCTCACGGGGGACAGTTTGGAACCAGCCCCAGCACTTT.

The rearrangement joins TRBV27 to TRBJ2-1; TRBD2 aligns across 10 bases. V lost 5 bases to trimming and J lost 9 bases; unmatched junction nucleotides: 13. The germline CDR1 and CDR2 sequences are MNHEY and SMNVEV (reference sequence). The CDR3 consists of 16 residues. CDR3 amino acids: CASSPRGSGRAGEQFF. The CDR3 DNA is TGTGCCAGCAGTCCCAGGGGGAGCGGGAGGGCCGGTGAGCAGTTCTTC.

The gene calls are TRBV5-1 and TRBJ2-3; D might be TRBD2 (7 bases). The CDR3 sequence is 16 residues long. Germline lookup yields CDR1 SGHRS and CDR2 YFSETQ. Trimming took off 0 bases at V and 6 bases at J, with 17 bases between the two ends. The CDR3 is CASSLALGGRGDTQYF. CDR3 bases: TGCGCCAGCAGCTTGGCCCTGGGGGGGCGCGGTGATACGCAGTATTTT.

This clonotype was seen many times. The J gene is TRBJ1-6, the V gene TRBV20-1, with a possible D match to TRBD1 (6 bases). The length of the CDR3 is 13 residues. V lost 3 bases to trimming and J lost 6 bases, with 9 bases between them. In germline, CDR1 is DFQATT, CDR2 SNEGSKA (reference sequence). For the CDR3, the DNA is TGCAGTGCTAGGGGGACACGTAATTCACCCCTCCACTTT. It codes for CSARGTRNSPLHF.

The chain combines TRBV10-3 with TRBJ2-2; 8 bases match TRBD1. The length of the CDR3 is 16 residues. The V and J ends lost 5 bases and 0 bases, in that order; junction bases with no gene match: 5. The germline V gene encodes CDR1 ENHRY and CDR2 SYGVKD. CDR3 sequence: CAISIGQGANTGELFF. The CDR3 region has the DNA TGTGCCATCAGTATAGGACAGGGCGCGAACACCGGGGAGCTGTTTTTT.

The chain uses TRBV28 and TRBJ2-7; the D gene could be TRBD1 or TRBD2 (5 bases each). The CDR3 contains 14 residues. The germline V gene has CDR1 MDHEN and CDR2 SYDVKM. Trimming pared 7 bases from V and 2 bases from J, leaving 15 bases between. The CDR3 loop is CASNSRDLTYEQYF. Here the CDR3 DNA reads TGTGCCAGCAATTCCCGGGACCTGACCTACGAGCAGTACTTC.

CDR3 amino acids: CATYWTSGRAEGNEQFF. CDR3 nucleotide sequence: TGTGCCACCTATTGGACTAGCGGGAGGGCCGAGGGGAATGAGCAGTTCTTC. This chain uses TRBV7-2 with TRBJ2-1; TRBD2 matches at 15 bases. Germline V CDR1 and CDR2: SGHTA, FQGNSA. V gave up 10 bases and J gave up 7 bases; unmatched junction bases: 14. The CDR3 is made up of 17 amino acids.

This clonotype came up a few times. Written as DNA, the CDR3 is TGTGCCAGCAGTTTATGGGTGGTGACGAACACCGGGGAGCTGTTTTTT. Translated, it gives CASSLWVVTNTGELFF. The chain is built from TRBV12-3 or TRBV12-4 and TRBJ2-2; D is ambiguous. Between the trimmed V and J ends, which lost 2 bases and 0 bases, there was a span of 10 bases. CDR3 size: 16 residues.

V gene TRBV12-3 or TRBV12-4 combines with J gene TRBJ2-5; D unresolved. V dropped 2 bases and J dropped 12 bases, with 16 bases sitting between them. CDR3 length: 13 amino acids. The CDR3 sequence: CASSLSFDPLKYF. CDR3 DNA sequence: TGTGCCAGCAGTTTATCCTTTGACCCCCTCAAGTACTTC.